Presented here are 22 T cell receptor beta chains from one specimen sequenced in a study of graft-versus-host responses after intestinal transplantation. These receptors have no identified antigens. Assay used: immunoSEQ multiplex PCR; TCRdb lists only in-frame clones, some missing. The table includes approximately 26,000 clones, 82% detected once. Material: unstimulated CD4+ T cells sorted from spleen or lymph node cells, obtained before intestinal transplant. These receptors all stem from a human donor who received an intestinal transplant.

V usage is TRBV9 and J usage is TRBJ2-3; 13 positions agree with TRBD2. This CDR3 region has 18 residues. Germline-derived CDR1 and CDR2 are SGDLS and YYNGEE. The V segment lost 4 bases and the J segment 3 bases; nucleotides outside the gene matches: 11. The CDR3 sequence: CASSPIRTSGSRTDTQYF. The CDR3 nucleotides are TGTGCCAGCAGCCCAATCCGGACTAGCGGGAGTCGGACAGATACGCAGTATTTT.

The rearrangement uses TRBV15 and TRBJ1-2, with TRBD1 matching 7 bases. CDR3 length equals 15 residues. Germline lookup yields CDR1 LNHNV and CDR2 YYDKDF (reference sequence). J gave up 4 bases and V 8 bases, and 13 bases lay outside the gene matches. Here the CDR3 DNA reads TGTGCCACCTCAATACAGGGGAGGGATTCCTATGGCTACACCTTC. Its protein product is CATSIQGRDSYGYTF.

The chain is built from TRBV7-3 and TRBJ1-5; D might be TRBD1 (5 bases). This CDR3 is 15 amino acids long. Germline V gene lookup returns CDR1 SGHTA and CDR2 FQGTGA. V was clipped by 5 bases and J by 6 bases, with 17 bases between them. The CDR3 DNA reads as TGTGCCAGCAGCCATTGGGACCGGTTGGGTCAGCCCCAGCATTTT. Amino acids: CASSHWDRLGQPQHF. Together with reference TRBV7-3 and TRBJ1-5, the CDR3 gives the full variable domain: GAGVSQTPSNKVTEKGKYVELRCDPISGHTALYWYRQSLGQGPEFLIYFQGTGAADDSGLPNDRFFAVRPEGSVSTLKIQRTERGDSAVYLCASSHWDRLGQPQHFGDGTRLSIL.

The chain links TRBV11-3 to TRBJ1-6; the match to TRBD1 covers 8 bases. The V gene's germline CDR1 is SGHNT and CDR2 YENEEA. The CDR3 runs 15 residues. V was pared by 1 base and J by 5 bases, with 1 base of the junction left unmatched. Here the CDR3 reads CASSLAGGNNSPLHF. Here the CDR3 DNA reads TGTGCCAGCAGCTTAGCAGGGGGCAATAATTCACCCCTCCACTTT.

This clone was found once. V is TRBV7-6 and J is TRBJ2-5; 16 positions agree with TRBD2. In germline, CDR1 is SGHVS, CDR2 FNYEAQ. The CDR3 covers 19 residues. V was clipped by 3 bases and J by 7 bases; unmatched bases: 14. For the CDR3, the DNA is TGTGCCAGCAGCTTTGCCCGGGGACTAGCGGGGGGGTCCCCGGGGACCCAGTACTTC. Translation: CASSFARGLAGGSPGTQYF.

J is TRBJ2-3 and V is TRBV7-9, with TRBD1 matching 8 bases. Looked up from germline, CDR1 is SEHNR and CDR2 is FQNEAQ (reference sequence). The V and J ends lost 5 bases and 2 bases, in that order; junction bases with no gene match: 6. There are 15 residues in the CDR3. CDR3: CASSPGTGVTDTQYF. Written as DNA, the CDR3 is TGTGCCAGCAGCCCAGGGACAGGAGTCACAGATACGCAGTATTTT.

The chain carries TRBV6-6 and TRBJ2-5; TRBD1 aligns across 10 bases. The V segment lost 5 bases and the J segment 4 bases; nucleotides outside the gene matches: 4. In germline, CDR1 is MNHNY, CDR2 SVGAGI (reference sequence). The CDR3 length is 14 residues. The CDR3 coding sequence is TGTGCCAGCAGTGGGGGACAGGGGAGAGAGACCCAGTACTTC. It yields the protein CASSGGQGRETQYF.

V is TRBV4-1 and J is TRBJ2-3, with 11 bases identical to TRBD2. The CDR3 is 19 amino acids. Germline V gene sequence: CDR1 MGHRA, CDR2 YSYEKL. Trimming removed 0 bases from V and 0 bases from J; junction bases left unmatched: 8. DNA for the CDR3: TGCGCCAGCAGCCAAGATCGATTAGCGGGAGGGCCTAGCACAGATACGCAGTATTTT. As protein: CASSQDRLAGGPSTDTQYF.

This clone has only a few counts. V is TRBV15 and J is TRBJ2-7, with 8 bases lining up with TRBD1. The CDR3 covers 13 residues. J was trimmed by 5 bases and V by 3 bases; bases with no gene match: 3. The germline gives CDR1 LNHNV, CDR2 YYDKDF (reference sequence). The DNA of the CDR3 is TGTGCCACCAGCAGGCAGGGGGCCGACGAGCAGTACTTC. Its translation is CATSRQGADEQYF. Full variable domain (rest looked up from reference TRBV15 and TRBJ2-7): DAMVIQNPRYQVTQFGKPVTLSCSQTLNHNVMYWYQQKSSQAPKLLFHYYDKDFNNEADTPDNFQSRRPNTSFCFLDIRSPGLGDTAMYLCATSRQGADEQYFGPGTRLTVT.

The rearrangement uses TRBV2 and TRBJ1-5, with D uncertain. The CDR3 runs to 14 residues. Looked up from germline, CDR1 is SNHLY and CDR2 is FYNNEI. Trimming removed 8 bases at V and 2 bases at J, with 13 bases between. The CDR3 spells CASRTGEGNQPQHF. For the CDR3, the DNA is TGTGCCAGCCGGACCGGGGAAGGCAATCAGCCCCAGCATTTT.

There are a few counts of this clone. V gene TRBV5-5 combines with J gene TRBJ1-1; 9 positions agree with TRBD1. This CDR3 has 15 residues. J was trimmed by 1 base and V by 3 bases; bases with no gene match: 4. Germline loops: CDR1 SGHKS, CDR2 YYEKEE (reference sequence). The CDR3 loop is CASSSLDRGNTEAFF. Here the CDR3 DNA reads TGTGCCAGCAGCTCCTTGGACAGGGGGAACACTGAAGCTTTCTTT.

This chain joins TRBV7-9 and TRBJ2-5; TRBD2 matches at 7 bases. CDR1 is SEHNR and CDR2 is FQNEAQ in the germline V gene (reference sequence). V was clipped by 5 bases and J by 0 bases; unmatched bases: 9. CDR3 size: 16 residues. The CDR3 sequence is CASSRRLALYQETQYF. In DNA form, the CDR3 reads TGTGCCAGCAGCCGCCGACTAGCTCTGTACCAAGAGACCCAGTACTTC.

This clone was observed a handful of times. CDR3 sequence reads: CASSYSGVKNIQYF. CDR3 nucleotide sequence: TGTGCCAGCAGTTACTCTGGGGTCAAAAACATTCAGTACTTC. V and J are TRBV6-5 and TRBJ2-4, with D uncertain. V gave up 0 bases and J gave up 3 bases, with 6 bases separating them. Germline V gene data show CDR1 as MNHEY and CDR2 as SVGAGI. This CDR3 has 14 residues.

V usage is TRBV28 and J usage is TRBJ1-5; the match to TRBD1 covers 8 bases. CDR3 length: 16 amino acids. Germline CDR1 and CDR2: MDHEN and SYDVKM. The V and J ends lost 5 bases and 4 bases, in that order; junction bases with no gene match: 10. The CDR3 DNA sequence: TGTGCCAGCAGTAAACGCGACAGGGGTCCGAATCAGCCCCAGCATTTT. It is translated as CASSKRDRGPNQPQHF.

The gene calls are TRBV28 and TRBJ2-7, with D possibly matching TRBD2 (5 bases). CDR1 and CDR2 (germline): MDHEN, SYDVKM. V was clipped by 3 bases and J by 1 base, with 16 bases between them. The CDR3 consists of 16 residues. CDR3 in amino acids: CASSFDWQRRSYEQYF. CDR3 DNA sequence: TGTGCCAGCAGTTTCGACTGGCAGCGGAGATCCTACGAGCAGTACTTC.

V usage is TRBV29-1 and J usage is TRBJ2-7; 10 nucleotides match TRBD2. The CDR3 spans 13 residues. CDR1 is SQVTM, CDR2 ANQGSEA, per germline. J lost 9 bases, V lost 0 bases, and 5 bases had no gene match. In DNA form, the CDR3 reads TGCAGCGTTGAAGATCCGGCTAGCGGGGGGCAGTACTTC. This encodes CSVEDPASGGQYF.

This clone appeared a few times. The chain employs TRBV7-9 and TRBJ1-4; weak D call: TRBD1 (5 bases). The ends were cut back, 5 bases at V and 5 bases at J, with 12 bases in the middle. Germline V gene lookup returns CDR1 SEHNR and CDR2 FQNEAQ (reference sequence). The CDR3 is made up of 14 amino acids. The DNA of the CDR3 is TGTGCCAGCAGCGTCGCGGGACGGAATGAAAAACTGTTTTTT. It is translated as CASSVAGRNEKLFF.

The table lists this clone with a few counts. The chain is built from TRBV6-6 and TRBJ1-2; D is unresolved. Germline CDR1 and CDR2: MNHNY and SVGAGI (reference sequence). This CDR3 is 14 amino acids long. V lost 6 bases and J lost 4, with 15 bases in between. The CDR3 loop is CASRAPGDSYGYTF. Written as DNA, the CDR3 is TGTGCCAGCAGGGCGCCGGGAGATAGCTATGGCTACACCTTC.

The V and J genes are TRBV5-1 and TRBJ2-1; D is unclear. The V and J ends lost 0 bases and 7 bases respectively, with 17 bases between them. The CDR3 runs 16 residues. The germline CDR1 and CDR2 sequences are SGHRS and YFSETQ. CDR3 in amino acids: CASSLGSHIQLNEQFF. The CDR3 DNA reads as TGCGCCAGCAGCTTGGGGTCCCACATCCAATTGAATGAGCAGTTCTTC.

This rearrangement joins TRBV28 to TRBJ1-2, with 10 bases that match TRBD1. Germline V gene sequence: CDR1 MDHEN, CDR2 SYDVKM. V dropped 4 bases and J dropped 3; count of bases not matched to a gene: 8. CDR3 length: 16 amino acids. CDR3 DNA sequence: TGTGCCAGCAGTTCCGACAGGGGGCGCCCCGACTATGGCTACACCTTC. Residues: CASSSDRGRPDYGYTF.

V is TRBV5-1 and J is TRBJ2-5; a possible D gene is TRBD2 (6 bases). The CDR3 sequence is 13 residues long. V gave up 6 bases and J gave up 0 bases, with 9 bases separating them. Germline assignment: CDR1 SGHRS and CDR2 YFSETQ. The CDR3 coding sequence is TGCGCCAGCAAACGGGGGAACCAAGAGACCCAGTACTTC. Its translation is CASKRGNQETQYF. The variable domain in full, completed from reference TRBV5-1 and TRBJ2-5, reads KAGVTQTPRYLIKTRGQQVTLSCSPISGHRSVSWYQQTPGQGLQFLFEYFSETQRNKGNFPGRFSGRQFSNSRSEMNVSTLELGDSALYLCASKRGNQETQYFGPGTRLLVL.

With respect to this clone: At one boundary the junction diverges from the germline segment, which might be a read error. The CDR3 DNA is TGTGCCAGCAACTTAATAGCGGGAGCACCTACTGAGCAGTTCTTC. It is translated as CASNLIAGAPTEQFF. The rearrangement joins TRBV11-2 to TRBJ2-1, with 9 bases aligning to TRBD2. CDR1 is SGHAT, CDR2 FQNNGV, per germline. This CDR3 has 15 residues.